This record looks at one TCR beta chain sequence and its context. Its antigen is currently not known. The record has no base qualities; no much larger clone is one base away. The donors were healthy, HIV-negative adults with no recently reported acute infections or vaccinations. Every donor was a Caucasian adult living in Nashville, Tennessee, USA. CD4+ T cells were enriched by magnetic negative selection, after which naive cells were positively selected on CD45RA and the negative fraction was taken as the memory subset. Blood was obtained by leukapheresis, after which PBMCs were separated by Ficoll-Histopaque density gradient centrifugation and cryopreserved in liquid nitrogen vapor phase. Purity and quantity of every magnetically sorted T cell population were checked by analytical flow cytometry. Genomic DNA was isolated from every sorted fraction and measured by UV absorbance on a Nanodrop 2000c.

V loses 6 bases, J loses 5 bases, and the germline ends lie 21 bases apart. CDR1 and CDR2 were assigned from the germline V gene as MNHNS and SASEGT. Including cysteine and phenylalanine, the CDR3 has 16 amino acids. The read is trimmed to its CDR3 DNA, 48 bases read in frame from base 1. The data derive from a study of shared clonotypes between healthy human individuals (dated by TCRdb to 2019 to 2021). In the study overall: A couple of women and a few men aged 18 to 49 years were included in the cohort. To increase sequencing depth and limit assay-specific biases, different laboratories used diverse techniques to prepare libraries and sequence TCR repertoires. Leukapheresis yielded between about 0.8 and 8.9 billion PBMCs per donor. To estimate repertoire size and how much clonotype sharing occurs between individuals, the study deeply sequenced the blood TCR repertoires of five healthy adults. For each donor, three plates each were used for CD4 naive and CD4 memory, two plates were used for CD8 naive, and one plate was used for CD8 memory.

Study-level results and caveats: Estimated clonotype richness was generally larger for naive than for memory subsets. Based on pairwise subsampling, the degree of clonotype sharing among donors was expected to be affected by sequencing depth. Compared with non-shared clonotypes, the clonotypes found in all four sorted-subset donors had higher generation probabilities. The genetic and exposure-history diversity represented was limited by the small number of donors. Only blood was sampled, and tissue TCR repertoires likely differ from those in blood. When a handful of donors were compared, the shared fraction of clonotypes was around 5% for naive CD4, more than 3% for naive CD8, more than 2% for memory CD4, and roughly 0.4% for memory CD8. Rarefaction of sorted-subset datasets indicated incomplete sequencing despite the large sequencing depth.

Using the deep immunoSEQ assay, multiplex PCR amplified TCR CDR3 regions from genomic DNA. Extracted genomic DNA from each cell subset was spread evenly across all wells of several immunoSEQ 96-well plates, with each plate serving as a replicate. For sorted subsets, each replicate PCR was loaded with approximately 0.2 ug genomic DNA, equivalent to 32,000 or so T cell genomes. Purified libraries were measured with a Qubit 3.0 fluorometer, size-checked on a Bioanalyzer 2100, and measured again with the KAPA Library Quantification kit. Every immunoSEQ 96-well plate was sequenced on a dedicated single-read 150-cycle Illumina NextSeq 550 flow cell. The study's processing was this. Because the immunoSEQ output held only junctional sequences and lacked quality scores, the filtering could not match the filtering applied to full-length reads. Sequences were annotated with PyIR, a Python wrapper for IgBLAST v1.9, using IMGT germline references to assign V/J genes and CDR3. Reads were removed for weak V/J assignments (E-value above 1e-6), missing CDR3, stop codons, out-of-frame junctions, or ambiguous translated residues. V3J clonotypes were defined by identical inferred V gene, J gene, and CDR3 amino acid sequence. To compute the percentage overlap between repertoires, the number of shared unique clonotypes was divided by the size of the smaller repertoire. Repertoire richness was assessed with RTK rarefaction, the Chao1 estimator, and Recon v2.1 estimates of unobserved clonotypes. OLGA was used to compute generation probabilities for all TCRbeta clonotypes that the gDNA method yielded from four donors. In TCRdb, the immuneACCESS table is reduced to in-frame sequences with V and J assigned. These tables do not hold every clone; where another copy was compared, an unresolved V gene accounts for under half, and the others remain unexplained. Clone size and the V and J calls come from that table; the DNA yielded D and trimming. Present in this sample are some 2,100,000 clones, nearly 97% of which were seen just once. Of the sample, less than 0.15% falls within the top ten clones.

Material for sequencing was naive CD4+ T cells sorted from blood. According to the study, the label for this sample's cell subset or site signals: CD45RA+ positively selected. This receptor was identified in a man between 18 and 35 years old in good health. The receptor chain draws on TRBV6-1 and TRBJ2-3; the D gene remains uncertain. The DNA is TGTGCCAGCAGCGAATTACGTTTTGGTTCAAAAGATACGCAGTATTTT. Its product reads: CASSELRFGSKDTQYF.